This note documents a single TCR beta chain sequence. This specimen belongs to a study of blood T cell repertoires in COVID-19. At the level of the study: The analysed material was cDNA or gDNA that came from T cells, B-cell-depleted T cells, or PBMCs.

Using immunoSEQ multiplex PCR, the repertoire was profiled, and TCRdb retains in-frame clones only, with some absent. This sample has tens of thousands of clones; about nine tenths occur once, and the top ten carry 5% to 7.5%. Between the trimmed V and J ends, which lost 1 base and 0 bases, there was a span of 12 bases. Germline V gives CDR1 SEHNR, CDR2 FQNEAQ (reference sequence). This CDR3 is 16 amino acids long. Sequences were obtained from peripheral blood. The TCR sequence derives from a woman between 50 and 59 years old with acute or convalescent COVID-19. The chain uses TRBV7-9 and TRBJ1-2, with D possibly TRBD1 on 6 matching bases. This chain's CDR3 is CASSLVTGEPNYGYTF. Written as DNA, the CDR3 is TGTGCCAGCAGCTTAGTGACAGGCGAGCCTAACTATGGCTACACCTTC.